The 2 T cell receptor beta chains below were found in one sample sequenced in a study of identical twins. Using its own MiXCR run on the 5' RACE reads, TCRdb lists one record per CDR3 protein. The sample has approximately 1.8 million distinct CDR3 sequences; roughly a third are singletons. Sequencing was carried out using cord blood. Source of these receptors: a newborn girl in good health.

The rearrangement uses TRBV6-1 and TRBJ1-1; 7 nucleotides match TRBD1. Germline CDR1 reads MNHNS; CDR2 reads SASEGT. This CDR3 is built from 13 residues. V gave up 3 bases and J gave up 4 bases; unmatched junction bases: 2. The CDR3 DNA reads TGTGCCAGCAGTGAGGGGACAGCCACTGAAGCTTTCTTT. Translated: CASSEGTATEAFF.

This chain links TRBV28 with TRBJ2-5; D is perhaps TRBD2 (7 bases). The CDR3 runs 22 residues. Trimming pared 4 bases from V and 11 bases from J, leaving 44 bases between. CDR1 is MDHEN, CDR2 SYDVKM, per germline. The CDR3 is CASSSLHLQGLSSSGGGNEQYF. CDR3 in DNA: TGTGCCAGCAGTTCTCTACACCTTCAGGGATTGTCATCTAGCGGCGGGGGCAATGAGCAGTACTTC.